This is a list of T cell receptor beta chains from one sample in a study of OX40 agonist ivuxolimab in advanced cancers. Generated by immunoSEQ multiplex PCR, the TCRdb table keeps only in-frame clones and is missing some. The profile covers 55,000 to 75,000 clones, with around 85% appearing a single time and approximately 3.8% taken by the ten largest. The sequenced sample was CD4+ or CD8+ T cells sorted from blood, obtained in a trial of the OX40 agonist ivuxolimab. These receptors all come from an adult with an advanced solid tumor such as melanoma, head and neck, liver or kidney cancer. The CDR3 runs from the conserved cysteine through the conserved F or W. The D gene is left open where the match is weak. Clone size is shown for a subset of rows, as once, few, many or a class of expanded clone.

v_call: TRBV10-3
cdr3_length: 17
j_call: TRBJ2-6
clone_size: .
d_call: .
cdr3_nt: TGTGCCATCAGGAGTGGCCAGGCCGTCTCTGGGGCCAACGTCCTGACTTTC
cdr3_aa: CAIRSGQAVSGANVLTF

v_call: TRBV5-4
cdr3_length: 13
j_call: TRBJ1-2
clone_size: .
d_call: TRBD1
cdr3_nt: TGTGCCAGCAGCTTGGGACAGGGTGGTGGCTACACCTTC
cdr3_aa: CASSLGQGGGYTF

v_call: TRBV5-4
cdr3_length: 13
j_call: TRBJ2-5
clone_size: .
d_call: .
cdr3_nt: TGTGCCGGTCGAACGGCAGGGCGGGAGACCCAGTACTTC
cdr3_aa: CAGRTAGRETQYF

v_call: TRBV13
cdr3_length: 17
j_call: TRBJ2-7
clone_size: .
d_call: .
cdr3_nt: TGTGCCAGCAGCGTAGGGCCGGGCCAGGGAAGAGCCTACGAGCAGTACTTC
cdr3_aa: CASSVGPGQGRAYEQYF

v_call: TRBV9
cdr3_length: 14
j_call: TRBJ2-3
clone_size: .
d_call: .
cdr3_nt: TGTGCCAGCAGCGTAGAACAGCGCACAGATACGCAGTATTTT
cdr3_aa: CASSVEQRTDTQYF

v_call: TRBV5-1
cdr3_length: 16
j_call: TRBJ2-1
clone_size: few
d_call: .
cdr3_nt: TGCGCCAGCAGCTTGGGGGTGAGGGACGGCCTTAAGGAGCAGTTCTTC
cdr3_aa: CASSLGVRDGLKEQFF

v_call: TRBV5-5
cdr3_length: 13
j_call: TRBJ2-3
clone_size: few
d_call: .
cdr3_nt: TGTGCCAGCAGCTTGAACAGCGAGGATACGCAGTATTTT
cdr3_aa: CASSLNSEDTQYF

v_call: TRBV4-2
cdr3_length: 16
j_call: TRBJ1-4
clone_size: .
d_call: TRBD1
cdr3_nt: TGTGCCAGCAGCCAAACTTCAGGGGGAGGGGGTGAAAAACTGTTTTTT
cdr3_aa: CASSQTSGGGGEKLFF

v_call: TRBV10-3
cdr3_length: 14
j_call: TRBJ2-1
clone_size: .
d_call: .
cdr3_nt: TGTGCCATCAGCGGAGGGGTCTCCTACAATGAGCAGTTCTTC
cdr3_aa: CAISGGVSYNEQFF

v_call: TRBV5-5
cdr3_length: 16
j_call: TRBJ1-5
clone_size: .
d_call: .
cdr3_nt: TGTGCCAGCAGCCTTCGCCTGGGGGCCCTCAATCAGCCCCAGCATTTT
cdr3_aa: CASSLRLGALNQPQHF

v_call: TRBV4-2
cdr3_length: 15
j_call: TRBJ1-5
clone_size: .
d_call: TRBD1
cdr3_nt: TGTGCCAGCAGCCAAGGGACAGGGGAGTATCAGCCCCAGCATTTT
cdr3_aa: CASSQGTGEYQPQHF

v_call: TRBV7-7
cdr3_length: 16
j_call: TRBJ2-5
clone_size: .
d_call: .
cdr3_nt: TGTGCCAGCAGCCCAAATCCGGGACGGGTGCAAGAGACCCAGTACTTC
cdr3_aa: CASSPNPGRVQETQYF

v_call: TRBV7-7
cdr3_length: 18
j_call: TRBJ2-6
clone_size: .
d_call: .
cdr3_nt: TGTGCCAGCAGCGGTGCTACTATGCCACAAAGTCGGGCCAACGTCCTGACTTTC
cdr3_aa: CASSGATMPQSRANVLTF

v_call: TRBV5-8
cdr3_length: 15
j_call: TRBJ1-1
clone_size: .
d_call: TRBD1
cdr3_nt: TGTGCCAGCAGCCACCGGACAGGGTCAAACACTGAAGCTTTCTTT
cdr3_aa: CASSHRTGSNTEAFF

v_call: TRBV7-2
cdr3_length: 15
j_call: TRBJ2-5
clone_size: .
d_call: TRBD1
cdr3_nt: TGTGCCAGCAGGATCTACCGGGACAGACAAGAGACCCAGTACTTC
cdr3_aa: CASRIYRDRQETQYF

v_call: TRBV13
cdr3_length: 15
j_call: TRBJ2-2
clone_size: once
d_call: .
cdr3_nt: TGTGCCAGCAGCCCCCCCGGGCCTAACACCGGGGAGCTGTTTTTT
cdr3_aa: CASSPPGPNTGELFF

v_call: TRBV29-1
cdr3_length: 10
j_call: TRBJ1-2
clone_size: few
d_call: .
cdr3_nt: TGCAGCGATTCAGGGGATGGCTACACCTTC
cdr3_aa: CSDSGDGYTF

v_call: TRBV27
cdr3_length: 17
j_call: TRBJ1-3
clone_size: .
d_call: TRBD1
cdr3_nt: TGTGCCAGCAGTAGCTTACAGGGGGCGCGATCTGGAAACACCATATATTTT
cdr3_aa: CASSSLQGARSGNTIYF

v_call: TRBV5-1
cdr3_length: 13
j_call: TRBJ1-1
clone_size: .
d_call: .
cdr3_nt: TGCGCCAGCAGCTTGCAAGAGAACACTGAAGCTTTCTTT
cdr3_aa: CASSLQENTEAFF

v_call: TRBV12-5
cdr3_length: 19
j_call: TRBJ2-7
clone_size: .
d_call: .
cdr3_nt: TGTGCTAGTGGTTTGGGACAAAATTTTCTACGCCGGGTTCGTTACGAGCAGTACTTC
cdr3_aa: CASGLGQNFLRRVRYEQYF

v_call: TRBV5-4
cdr3_length: 17
j_call: TRBJ2-1
clone_size: .
d_call: TRBD2
cdr3_nt: TGTGCCAGCAGCGGGTGGGGTGTAGCGGGGGACAACAATGAGCAGTTCTTC
cdr3_aa: CASSGWGVAGDNNEQFF

v_call: TRBV5-1
cdr3_length: 13
j_call: TRBJ1-1
clone_size: .
d_call: TRBD1
cdr3_nt: TGCGCCAGCAGCCTGGGGACAGGGCTCGGTGCTTTCTTT
cdr3_aa: CASSLGTGLGAFF